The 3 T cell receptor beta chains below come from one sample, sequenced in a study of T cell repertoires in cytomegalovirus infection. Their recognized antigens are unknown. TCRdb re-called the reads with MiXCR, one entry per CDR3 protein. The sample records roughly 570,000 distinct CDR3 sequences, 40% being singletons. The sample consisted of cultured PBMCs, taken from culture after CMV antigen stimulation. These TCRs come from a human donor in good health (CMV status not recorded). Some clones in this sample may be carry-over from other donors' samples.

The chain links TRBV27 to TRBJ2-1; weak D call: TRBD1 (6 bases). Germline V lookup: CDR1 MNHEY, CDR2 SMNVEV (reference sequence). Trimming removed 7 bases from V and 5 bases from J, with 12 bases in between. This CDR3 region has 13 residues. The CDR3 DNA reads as TGTGCCAGCATGGGGCAGGGGAACAATGAGCAGTTCTTC. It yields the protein CASMGQGNNEQFF.

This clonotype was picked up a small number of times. The CDR3 is CASSFFSGQGDYGYTF. CDR3 DNA: TGTGCCAGCAGCTTTTTCTCGGGACAGGGAGACTATGGCTACACCTTC. V and J are TRBV7-2 and TRBJ1-2, with TRBD1 matching 9 bases. This CDR3 is built from 16 residues. Trimming at V came to 3 bases and at J to 3 bases, leaving 8 bases not matched to a gene. Germline CDR1 reads SGHTA; CDR2 reads FQGNSA.

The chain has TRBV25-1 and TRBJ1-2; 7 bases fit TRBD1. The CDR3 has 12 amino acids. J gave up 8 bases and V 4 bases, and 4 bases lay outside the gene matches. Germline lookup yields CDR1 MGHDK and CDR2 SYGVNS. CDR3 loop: CASSGQGGGYTF. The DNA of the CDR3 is TGTGCCAGCAGTGGACAGGGTGGGGGCTACACCTTC.